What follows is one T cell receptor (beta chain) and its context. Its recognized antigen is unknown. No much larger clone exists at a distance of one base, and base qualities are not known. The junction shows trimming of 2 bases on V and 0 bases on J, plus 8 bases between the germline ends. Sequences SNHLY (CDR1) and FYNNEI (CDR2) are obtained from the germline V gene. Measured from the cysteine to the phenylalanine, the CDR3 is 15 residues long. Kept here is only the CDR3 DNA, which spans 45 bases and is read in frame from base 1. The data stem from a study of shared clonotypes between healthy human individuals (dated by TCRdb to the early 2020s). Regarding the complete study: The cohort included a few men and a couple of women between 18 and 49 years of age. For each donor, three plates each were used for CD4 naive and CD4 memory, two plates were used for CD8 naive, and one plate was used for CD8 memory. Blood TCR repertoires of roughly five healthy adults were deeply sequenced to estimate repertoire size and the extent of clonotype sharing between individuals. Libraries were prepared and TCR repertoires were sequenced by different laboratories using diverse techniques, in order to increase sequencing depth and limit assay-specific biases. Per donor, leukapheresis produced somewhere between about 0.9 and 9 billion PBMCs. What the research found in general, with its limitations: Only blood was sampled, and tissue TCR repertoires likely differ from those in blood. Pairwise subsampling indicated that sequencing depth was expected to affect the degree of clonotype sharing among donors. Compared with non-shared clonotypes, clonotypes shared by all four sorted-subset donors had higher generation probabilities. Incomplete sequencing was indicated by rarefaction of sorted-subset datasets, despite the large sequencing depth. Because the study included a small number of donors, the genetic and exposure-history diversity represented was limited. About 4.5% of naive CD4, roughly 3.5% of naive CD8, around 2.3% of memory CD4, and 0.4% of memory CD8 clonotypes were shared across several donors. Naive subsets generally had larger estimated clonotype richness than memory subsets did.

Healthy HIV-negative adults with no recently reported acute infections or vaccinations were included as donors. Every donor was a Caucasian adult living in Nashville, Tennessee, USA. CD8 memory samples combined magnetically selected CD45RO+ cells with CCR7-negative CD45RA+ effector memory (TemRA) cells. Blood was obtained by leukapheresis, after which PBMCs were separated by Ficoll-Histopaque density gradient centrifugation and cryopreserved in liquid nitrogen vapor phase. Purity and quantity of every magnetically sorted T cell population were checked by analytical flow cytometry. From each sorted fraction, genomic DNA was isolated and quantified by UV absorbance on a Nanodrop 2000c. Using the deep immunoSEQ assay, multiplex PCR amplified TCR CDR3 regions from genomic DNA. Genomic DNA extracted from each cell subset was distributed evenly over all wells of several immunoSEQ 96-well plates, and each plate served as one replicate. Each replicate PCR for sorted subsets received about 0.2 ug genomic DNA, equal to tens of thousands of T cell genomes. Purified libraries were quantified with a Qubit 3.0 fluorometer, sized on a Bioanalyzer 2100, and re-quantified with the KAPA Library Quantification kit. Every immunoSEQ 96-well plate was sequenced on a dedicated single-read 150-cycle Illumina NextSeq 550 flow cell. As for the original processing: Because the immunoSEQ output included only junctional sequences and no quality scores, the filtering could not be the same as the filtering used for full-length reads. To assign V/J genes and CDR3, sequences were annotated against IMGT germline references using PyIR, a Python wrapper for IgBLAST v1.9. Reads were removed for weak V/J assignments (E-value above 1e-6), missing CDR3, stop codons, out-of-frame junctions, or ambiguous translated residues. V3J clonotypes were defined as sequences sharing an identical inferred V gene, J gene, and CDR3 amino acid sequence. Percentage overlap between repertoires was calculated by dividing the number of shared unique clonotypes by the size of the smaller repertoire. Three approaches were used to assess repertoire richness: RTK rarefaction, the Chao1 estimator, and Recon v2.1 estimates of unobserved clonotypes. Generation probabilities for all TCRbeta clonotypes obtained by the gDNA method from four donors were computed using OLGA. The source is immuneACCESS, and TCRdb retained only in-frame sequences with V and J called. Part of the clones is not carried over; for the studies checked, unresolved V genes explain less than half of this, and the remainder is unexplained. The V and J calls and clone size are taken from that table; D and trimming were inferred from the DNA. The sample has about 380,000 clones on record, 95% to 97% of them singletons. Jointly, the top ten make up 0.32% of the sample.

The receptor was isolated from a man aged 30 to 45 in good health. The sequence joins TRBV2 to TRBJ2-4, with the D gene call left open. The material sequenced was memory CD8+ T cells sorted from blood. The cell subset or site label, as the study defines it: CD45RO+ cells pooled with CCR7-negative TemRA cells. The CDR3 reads CASSEPSLAKNIQYF. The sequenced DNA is TGTGCCAGCAGTGAACCCAGTCTAGCCAAAAACATTCAGTACTTC.